The clone carrying this T cell receptor (beta chain) has a count of ten or more. The sample is drawn from a study of spatial heterogeneity in lung cancer. TCRdb reanalysed the 5' RACE reads using MiXCR and keeps one entry per CDR3 protein. The sample carries about 5,500 distinct CDR3 sequences, roughly an eighth recorded once. V was pared by 5 bases and J by 4 bases, with 16 bases of the junction left unmatched. CDR1 and CDR2 from the germline V gene are DFQATT and SNEGSKA (reference sequence). This CDR3 contains 18 residues. The time point: sample taken at primary tumor resection. Sequencing covered unsorted whole RNA taken from tumor, nontumor lung or frozen PBMC.

The rearrangement links TRBV20-1 to TRBJ1-5; 11 bases fit TRBD1. The material was normal lung tissue next to the tumor, obtained at surgery. This TCR derives from a male donor with early-stage non-small cell lung cancer. CDR3 in DNA: TGCAGTGCTTCCACTTCCTGGACAGGGGGCCTACGAAATCAGCCCCAGCATTTT. Protein sequence: CSASTSWTGGLRNQPQHF.